The 21 T cell receptor beta chains below come from one sample, sequenced in a study of T cell responses to AZD1222 COVID-19 vaccine. TCRdb's table, derived via immunoSEQ multiplex PCR, lists solely in-frame clones and lacks some. The data contain around 200,000 clones, 70% to 90% of them singletons. The source material was peripheral blood, sampled on day 0 of AZD1222 vaccination. These receptors were collected from an adult in good health.

The chain employs TRBV5-4 and TRBJ2-7, with 8 nucleotides matching TRBD1. The germline V gene encodes CDR1 SGHNT and CDR2 YYREEE (reference sequence). This CDR3 has 14 amino acids. V lost 2 bases and J lost 1; bases outside the gene matches: 2. The CDR3 DNA sequence: TGTGCCAGCAGCTTCGGGACAGGATCCTACGAGCAGTACTTC. Its translation is CASSFGTGSYEQYF.

This chain links TRBV19 with TRBJ2-6; D not resolved. The CDR3 totals 17 residues. The V end lost 6 bases, the J end lost 4 bases, and 19 bases lay between the germline ends. Germline assignment: CDR1 LNHDA and CDR2 SQIVND (reference sequence). CDR3 in amino acids: CASSPSLSVGGANVLTF. CDR3 DNA sequence: TGTGCCAGTAGCCCCTCCCTCTCCGTGGGGGGGGCCAACGTCCTGACTTTC.

The V and J genes are TRBV6-5 and TRBJ1-4, with a weak D call TRBD1 (5 bases). This CDR3 is 13 amino acids long. V lost 0 bases to trimming and J lost 13 bases, with 12 bases between them. The germline V gene encodes CDR1 MNHEY and CDR2 SVGAGI. The CDR3: CASSYSGGSGLFF. CDR3 coding DNA: TGTGCCAGCAGTTACTCGGGGGGGAGTGGACTGTTTTTT.

V and J are TRBV29-1 and TRBJ1-2; 7 positions agree with TRBD1. V lost 4 bases to trimming and J lost 4 bases; unmatched junction nucleotides: 6. The V gene's germline CDR1 is SQVTM and CDR2 ANQGSEA. The CDR3 covers 13 residues. The CDR3 coding sequence is TGCAGCGTTGCGCAGGGGGTCAGCTATGGCTACACCTTC. Its translation: CSVAQGVSYGYTF.

V is TRBV20-1 and J is TRBJ1-1; D remains ambiguous. V lost 7 bases and J lost 5, with 8 bases in between. The CDR3 sequence is 10 residues long. Looked up from germline, CDR1 is DFQATT and CDR2 is SNEGSKA (reference sequence). This CDR3 is CSVQTTEAFF. The CDR3 DNA is TGCAGTGTCCAGACTACTGAAGCTTTCTTT.

This chain connects TRBV2 to TRBJ1-6, with D possibly matching TRBD1 (5 bases). The CDR3 consists of 16 residues. Germline assignment: CDR1 SNHLY and CDR2 FYNNEI. V lost 7 bases to trimming and J lost 5 bases, with 18 bases between them. The CDR3 DNA reads TGTGCCAGCACATTGAGGGGCTCCTTGAATAATTCACCCCTCCACTTT. It codes for CASTLRGSLNNSPLHF.

CDR3 sequence reads: CASSLYSGVGAKNIQYF. The CDR3 DNA reads as TGTGCCAGCAGCCTCTATAGCGGGGTTGGAGCCAAAAACATTCAGTACTTC. The gene calls are TRBV13 and TRBJ2-4, with 8 bases lining up with TRBD2. The CDR3 runs to 17 residues. Germline assignment: CDR1 PRHDT and CDR2 FYEKMQ (reference sequence). V lost 5 bases, J lost 0 bases, and 9 bases stayed unmatched. Filled out from reference TRBV13 and TRBJ2-4, the complete variable domain reads AAGVIQSPRHLIKEKRETATLKCYPIPRHDTVYWYQQGPGQDPQFLISFYEKMQSDKGSIPDRFSAQQFSDYHSELNMSSLELGDSALYFCASSLYSGVGAKNIQYFGAGTRLSVL.

The chain has TRBV6-5 and TRBJ2-2, with D perhaps TRBD1 or TRBD2 (7 bases each). V dropped 8 bases and J dropped 7 bases, with 17 bases sitting between them. Per the germline V gene, CDR1 is MNHEY and CDR2 is SVGAGI. CDR3 length: 14 residues. The CDR3 DNA reads as TGTGCCAGCGGGGACACAGGGGAGGGCGGGGAGCTGTTTTTT. Translated: CASGDTGEGGELFF.

This chain connects TRBV6-2 or TRBV6-3 to TRBJ2-3; possibly TRBD2 for D (6 bases). The germline CDR1 and CDR2 sequences are MNHEY and SVGEGT. V was shortened by 4 bases and J by 1 base, with 12 bases between the two germline ends. The CDR3 extends over 15 amino acids. CDR3 sequence: CASSLSWGGTDTQYF. CDR3 DNA: TGTGCCAGCAGTTTGTCTTGGGGGGGCACAGATACGCAGTATTTT.

This clone has just one count. The identical CDR3 is also encoded by other nucleotide sequences in the sample. This rearrangement joins TRBV27 to TRBJ2-3; D is unresolved. The CDR3 is 11 residues long. V was pared by 6 bases and J by 2 bases, with 3 bases between. The germline V gene has CDR1 MNHEY and CDR2 SMNVEV (reference sequence). This CDR3 is CASSNTDTQYF. For the CDR3, the DNA is TGTGCCAGCAGCAACACAGATACGCAGTATTTT.

The rearrangement uses TRBV2 and TRBJ1-1; 10 bases are a match to TRBD1. The germline V gene encodes CDR1 SNHLY and CDR2 FYNNEI. The J segment lost 4 bases and the V segment lost 6 bases, leaving 5 bases of the junction unmatched. The CDR3 is made up of 14 amino acids. The CDR3 DNA reads as TGTGCCAGCAGGGGGACAGGGGTGGGCACTGAAGCTTTCTTT. It encodes CASRGTGVGTEAFF.

The rearrangement links TRBV7-8 to TRBJ2-3, with 10 bases lining up with TRBD1. The CDR3 is made up of 16 amino acids. Losses at the gene ends were 5 bases for V and 4 bases for J; bases not matched to a gene: 9. CDR1 is SGHVS, CDR2 FQNEAQ, per germline. The DNA of the CDR3 is TGTGCCAGCAGCCCCAAATCAGGGACAGGGGCAGATACGCAGTATTTT. Amino acids: CASSPKSGTGADTQYF.

V usage is TRBV28 and J usage is TRBJ2-7; D is unresolved. CDR1 is MDHEN, CDR2 SYDVKM, per germline. Trimming took off 4 bases at V and 2 bases at J, with 15 bases between the two ends. The CDR3 extends over 15 amino acids. In DNA, the CDR3 is TGTGCCAGCAGTTCTGGATTCGGGCCCCCCTACGAGCAGTACTTC. Amino acids: CASSSGFGPPYEQYF. Drawing the rest from reference TRBV28 and TRBJ2-7, the complete variable domain is DVKVTQSSRYLVKRTGEKVFLECVQDMDHENMFWYRQDPGLGLRLIYFSYDVKMKEKGDIPEGYSVSREKKERFSLILESASTNQTSMYLCASSSGFGPPYEQYFGPGTRLTVT.

The chain uses TRBV2 and TRBJ2-1; TRBD1 is a possible D gene (6 bases). CDR3 length: 15 residues. With 6 bases removed from V and 6 bases from J, the gap between germline ends came to 18 bases. The germline CDR1 and CDR2 sequences are SNHLY and FYNNEI. The CDR3 DNA reads as TGTGCCAGCAGCGAGGACAGTCGGGCGCGCAATGAGCAGTTCTTC. Protein sequence: CASSEDSRARNEQFF.

This clone has only one observation. The chain joins TRBV3-1 (or the pseudogene TRBV3-2) to TRBJ2-3; the D gene is possibly TRBD2 (6 bases). The CDR3 has 15 amino acids. Germline V gene data show CDR1 as LGHDT and CDR2 as YNNKEL (reference sequence). The ends were cut back, 3 bases at V and 0 bases at J, with 10 bases in the middle. The CDR3 DNA reads TGTGCCAGCAGCCAGAAGGGGACTAGCACAGATACGCAGTATTTT. Translation gives CASSQKGTSTDTQYF.

This chain joins TRBV4-2 and TRBJ1-5; 7 bases match TRBD1. V lost 4 bases, J lost 6 bases, and 6 bases stayed unmatched. Germline CDR1 LGHNA, CDR2 YNFKEQ. The CDR3 runs to 14 residues. The CDR3 loop reads CASSPLDRVQPQHF. The CDR3 nucleotides read TGTGCCAGCAGCCCCTTAGACAGGGTTCAGCCCCAGCATTTT.

This clone was seen ten or more times. The chain carries TRBV4-1 and TRBJ1-4; D gene unclear. V lost 1 base and J 3 bases, leaving 12 bases between the germline ends. This CDR3 has 16 amino acids. The germline V gene encodes CDR1 MGHRA and CDR2 YSYEKL. Written as DNA, the CDR3 is TGCGCCAGCAGCCAAGGCAGCAGGTCGTCTAATGAAAAACTGTTTTTT. It codes for CASSQGSRSSNEKLFF.

This clone was detected only once. The genes are TRBV30 and TRBJ1-1; the D is unclear. CDR1 and CDR2 from the germline V gene are GTSNPN and SVGIG (reference sequence). The ends were cut back, 2 bases at V and 5 bases at J, with 21 bases in the middle. This CDR3 contains 16 residues. The CDR3 DNA reads as TGTGCCTGGAGTTCCTCCCCGGGCCCGCAGCGGACTGAAGCTTTCTTT. Its translation: CAWSSSPGPQRTEAFF.

The chain carries TRBV7-3 and TRBJ1-2, with a tentative D call TRBD1 (6 bases). The V and J ends lost 4 bases and 2 bases respectively, with 8 bases between them. CDR1 and CDR2 (germline): SGHTA, FQGTGA. This CDR3 has 13 amino acids. In DNA form, the CDR3 reads TGTGCCAGCAGCTCAACAGGGAACTATGGCTACACCTTC. Its protein product is CASSSTGNYGYTF.

V usage is TRBV24-1 and J usage is TRBJ2-3; TRBD2 matches at 8 bases. CDR3 length: 14 amino acids. V was clipped by 5 bases and J by 3 bases; unmatched bases: 3. Germline V gives CDR1 KGHDR, CDR2 SFDVKD. The CDR3 protein is CATSAASGTDTQYF. The CDR3 DNA reads as TGTGCCACCAGTGCGGCTAGCGGGACAGATACGCAGTATTTT.

CDR3 nucleotide sequence: TGTGCCAGCAGCCACACCGCGGGAACAGATACGCAGTATTTT. Translating gives CASSHTAGTDTQYF. This chain connects TRBV7-3 to TRBJ2-3; D is perhaps TRBD2 (6 bases). Germline CDR1 is SGHTA and CDR2 is FQGTGA. The CDR3 runs to 14 residues. The V end lost 5 bases, the J end lost 3 bases, and 12 bases lay between the germline ends.